The entry that follows covers one TCR beta chain sequence. Its cognate antigen has yet to be identified. This sample is part of a study of cytomegalovirus exposure and HLA in healthy donors (dated by TCRdb to the late 2010s). Background for the entire study: An earlier analysis of 587 of the donors reported 276 Gb of sequence data and 117 million unique TCR beta sequences obtained from roughly 170 million T cells. Around 320 gigabases of sequencing data and 80 million or so unique TCR sequences were included in an early release covering several hundred HLA-typed donors. Among the approximately 420 genotyped donors, approximately 81% belonged to the genetic ancestry cluster associated with self-reported Caucasian donors. The aim of the study was to test whether cataloging public T cell receptors could identify signatures of past pathogen exposure. Using immunosequencing, the study profiled T cell repertoires from 500 to 800 subjects and related those repertoires to cytomegalovirus serostatus. Along with the approximately 670-subject first cohort, a separate validation cohort of over a hundred different subjects was used. To predict cytomegalovirus infection status, the study combined high-throughput TCR immunosequencing, statistical association of individual TCRs with disease status, and machine learning. A later analysis re-analyzed previously published TCR beta repertoires from 550 to 700 donors and added high-resolution HLA genotyping to study TCR occurrence patterns. Rather than drawing on any new phenotypic data, the later analysis identified candidate immune exposures from TCR beta sequences and the way those sequences occurred across donors. An earlier analysis of a few hundred of the donors applied high-throughput TCR beta sequencing to assess whether each TCR beta V gene segment acted as functional or pseudogenic. Alongside the repertoire data, information on donor age, sex, ethnicity and CMV serostatus was compiled. A later genetic analysis took genome-wide SNP genotypes for 398 of the 666 donors and used that subset as a discovery cohort. All discovery cohort repertoires had been generated using a single sequencing platform. HLA typing included class I and class II loci at four-digit resolution. The number of typed donors differed by locus: 629-630 for A, B, C, DRB1 and DQB1; approximately 520 for DQA1; over 600 for DPA1; and roughly 470 for DPB1. Roughly 5 DR-DQ haplotypes were treated as single units for association and clustering because of strong linkage in the cohort. Among 300 to 450 genotyped donors of the cohort, an average of 235,054 unique TCR beta nucleotide sequences were sequenced per donor, roughly 18% of them non-productive. The study at large found these results: Across donors, most TCR sequences were observed very rarely, whereas some public TCRs were present in many individuals. Sequencing depth was assumed to be roughly uniform across donors in the presence/absence analyses, though that assumption may not hold. Immune exposure information for the cohort was limited to CMV serostatus. In a later analysis, HLA-associated TCR beta chains showed more clonal expansion and lower generation probabilities than non-associated chains that were equally common. The sequencing pipeline was judged likely to have produced a cluster of highly shared sequence variants as a technical artifact. A further reported finding was that TCR beta sequences accurately predicted the HLA-A and HLA-B alleles for most subjects in the first cohort. V-gene and J-gene trimming of TCR beta chains was associated with a missense DCLRE1C variant in a later genetic analysis, and the association was replicated in an independent cohort. In vitro tests confirmed that three of the cytomegalovirus-associated TCR beta chains recognize cytomegalovirus antigens. In a later analysis, the rate of TCR association differed among HLA loci, with DRB1 alleles having the most associated TCRs and HLA-C alleles having the fewest. Assigning TCR associations to individual alleles was difficult when HLA alleles, especially DR and DQ, strongly co-occurred. According to a later genetic analysis, donors in an Asian-associated ancestry cluster had fewer N-insertions in productive TCRs than the approximately 630-donor mean. In a later analysis, most CMV-associated TCR beta chains were found to appear HLA-restricted, with HLA associations seemingly driven largely by CMV exposure. In a later analysis, several top co-occurrence clusters were reported to appear linked to parvovirus B19, influenza, CMV and Epstein-Barr virus. Cytomegalovirus status was reported to be diagnosed by the classifier with high specificity and sensitivity in both the original and validation cohorts. Linkage disequilibrium might explain the correlated functional status among segregating V segments, but an unknown experimental factor could not be ruled out. At a false discovery rate of 0.05, a later analysis linked under 20,000 TCR beta sequences to specific HLA alleles. The 87-base-pair reads could not distinguish some IMGT-functional V segments, including TRBV6-2 and TRBV6-3, so those segments were excluded. An earlier analysis of around 540 of the donors showed that most TCR beta V segments appeared in productive rearrangements either about 87% or about 30% of the time, which broadly matched IMGT annotations. Because counts were too low, some 16 rarely observed V segments, including chromosome 9 orphons, were excluded from the earlier analysis of roughly 580 of the donors. The cohort was sequenced for TCR beta chains only, and without alpha or paired-chain data the features that could be detected were limited. In the study, about 150 TCR beta chains were listed as associated with cytomegalovirus. The authors suggested that the approach could potentially be extended to other disease states and immunological phenotypes. HLA typing was unavailable for some donors at each locus, so association tests used only the typed subset.

The CDR3 numbers 14 residues from cysteine through phenylalanine. The retained sequence is limited to the CDR3, 42 bases, with the frame set at the first base. The germline V gene yields SGHRS for CDR1 and YFSETQ for CDR2. V loses 4 bases of germline sequence and J loses 4 bases, and the interval between the two ends is 15 bases. The receptor library was made with the immunoSEQ multiplex PCR assay. For the multiplex PCR, a mixture combining 60 forward primers for TCR Vbeta segments and 13 reverse primers for TCR Jbeta segments was used. The CDR3 region of rearranged TCR beta genes was amplified from genomic DNA by a multiplex PCR assay. Amplified TCR beta libraries were sequenced as 87-base-pair reads on the Illumina HiSeq System. The original methods were these. In a later analysis, tens of millions of unique TCR beta chains were counted across the 500 to 700 repertoires, and about 10 million of these chains were shared by at least two donors. To remove PCR and sequencing errors, raw reads were error-corrected and collapsed into unique sequences using a nearest-neighbor algorithm that merged closely related sequences. To assign V, D and J gene segments, CDR3 sequences were aligned to IMGT reference sequences. For a sequence to be retained, a match of at least six nucleotides to both a V gene segment and a J gene segment was required. Rearrangements were classified as productive when the CDR3 lacked stop codons and remained in frame with V and J, and all other rearrangements were classified as non-productive. CDR3 was defined by IMGT convention, running from the second conserved V-encoded cysteine to the conserved J-encoded phenylalanine. Sequences without an unambiguous match to a single V gene segment were excluded from the earlier analysis of about 630 of the donors. In an earlier analysis of several hundred of the donors, a V segment was called functional when productive rearrangements were above 56.7%, and segregating when the standard deviation between donors exceeded 5%. A statistical classification framework was built to diagnose cytomegalovirus status from the catalog of TCR beta chain sequences. V and J gene assignment, in a later analysis, came from comparing TCR nucleotide sequences with IMGT/GENE-DB human TR gene sequences. The TCRdist pipeline was used in a later analysis to assign CDR3 sequences and most-parsimonious VDJ recombination scenarios. In a later analysis, every TCR beta chain was defined by the combination of its CDR3 amino acid sequence and its V-gene family, and reads without a unique V-gene family were dropped. As a way to deal with suspected cross-contamination and a sequencing artifact, a later analysis dropped hundreds of nucleotide sequences that were highly shared and had low generation probability. A later analysis calculated a clonal expansion index for each public chain from normalized within-repertoire ranks of inferred template counts. Generation probabilities in a later analysis came from a VDJ recombination model fitted to out-of-frame rearrangements, and those results were checked against IGoR. Hypergeometric tests were used in a later analysis to score TCR-TCR, TCR-HLA and TCR-CMV co-occurrence, with a repertoire-size bias correction applied to the TCR pairs. In a later analysis, false discovery rates were estimated by permuting HLA or CMV assignments 20 times. A later analysis grouped co-occurring TCRs with DBSCAN, adding TCRdist sequence similarity when clustering within HLA-allele-positive subsets. Co-occurrence clustering excluded repertoires with fewer than 30,000 or more than 120,000 public chains, plus five with anomalous nucleotide sharing. In TCRdb, the immuneACCESS table is reduced to in-frame sequences with V and J assigned. These tables do not hold every clone; where another copy was compared, an unresolved V gene accounts for under half, and the others remain unexplained. The V and J calls and clone size come from that table; D and trimming were worked out from the DNA. The table of this sample itemizes approximately 50,000 clones. Jointly, the top ten make up 2% to 2.5% of the sample.

In total, 666 healthy bone marrow donors made up the cohort. At the time of sampling, every cohort member was nominally healthy, though immune exposures that went unrecorded were likely present. The donor tested CMV seronegative, placing the donor among the 350 or so seronegative members of the cohort. A peripheral blood sample was provided by each donor, and peripheral blood mononuclear cells were used for TCR beta sequencing. The Qiagen DNeasy Blood Extraction Kit was used to extract genomic DNA from the blood cell samples. The source is a woman between 40 and 50 years old in good health and CMV-seronegative. Sequencing was performed on PBMCs. Recombination linked TRBV5-1 to TRBJ2-7, with a weak D call of TRBD2 (7 bases match). The CDR3 protein sequence reads: CASSPGEGGYEQYF. The nucleotide sequence reads TGCGCCAGCAGCCCAGGGGAGGGTGGGTACGAGCAGTACTTC. With the rest looked up from the reference TRBV5-1 and TRBJ2-7 genes rather than sequenced, the full variable domain is KAGVTQTPRYLIKTRGQQVTLSCSPISGHRSVSWYQQTPGQGLQFLFEYFSETQRNKGNFPGRFSGRQFSNSRSEMNVSTLELGDSALYLCASSPGEGGYEQYFGPGTRLTVT.